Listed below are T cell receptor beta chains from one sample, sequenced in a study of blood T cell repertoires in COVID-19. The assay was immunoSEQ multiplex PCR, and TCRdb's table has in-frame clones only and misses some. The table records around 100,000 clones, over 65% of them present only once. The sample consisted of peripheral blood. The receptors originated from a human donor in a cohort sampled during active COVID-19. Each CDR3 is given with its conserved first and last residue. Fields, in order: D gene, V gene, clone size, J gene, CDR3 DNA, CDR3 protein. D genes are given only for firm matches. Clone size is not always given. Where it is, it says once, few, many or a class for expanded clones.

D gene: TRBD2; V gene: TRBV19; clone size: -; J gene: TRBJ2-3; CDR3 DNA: TGTGCCAGTAGTAAGACTAGCGCCAACACAGATACGCAGTATTTT; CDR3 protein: CASSKTSANTDTQYF
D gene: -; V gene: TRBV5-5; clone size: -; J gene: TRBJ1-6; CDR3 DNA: TGTGCCAGCAGCTTGGGCGCGAGGTCACCCCTCCACTTT; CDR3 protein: CASSLGARSPLHF
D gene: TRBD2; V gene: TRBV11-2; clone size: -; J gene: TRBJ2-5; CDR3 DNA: TGTGCCAGCAGCCTACGTATCTCGGGGGGGCAAGAGACCCAGTACTTC; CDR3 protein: CASSLRISGGQETQYF
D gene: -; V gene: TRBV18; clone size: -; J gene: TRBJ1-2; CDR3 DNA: TGTGCCAGCTCACCCACCCGCAACAGGGCCTCCGAAGCTAACTATGGCTACACCTTC; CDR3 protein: CASSPTRNRASEANYGYTF
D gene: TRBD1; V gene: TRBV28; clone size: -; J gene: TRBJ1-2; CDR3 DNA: TGTGCCAGCAGTTTAGAGAAAACAGGGGCCCGGGGCCGCGGCTACACCTTC; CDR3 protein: CASSLEKTGARGRGYTF
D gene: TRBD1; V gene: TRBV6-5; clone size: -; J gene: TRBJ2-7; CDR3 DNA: TGTGCCAGCAGCCGCACGGGACAGGCCTACGAGCAGTACTTC; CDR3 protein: CASSRTGQAYEQYF
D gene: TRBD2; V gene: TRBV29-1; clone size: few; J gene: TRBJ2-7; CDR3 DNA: TGCAGCGTTGTGGGACTAGCGGGAGATCACGAGCAGTACTTC; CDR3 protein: CSVVGLAGDHEQYF
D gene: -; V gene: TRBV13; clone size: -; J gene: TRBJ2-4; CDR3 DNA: TGTGCCAGCAGCGGGGCATCAAAAAACATTCAGTACTTC; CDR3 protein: CASSGASKNIQYF
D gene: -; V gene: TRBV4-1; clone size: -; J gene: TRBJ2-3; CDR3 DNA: TGCGCCAGCAGATTCGACAGTTTAGATACGCAGTATTTT; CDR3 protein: CASRFDSLDTQYF
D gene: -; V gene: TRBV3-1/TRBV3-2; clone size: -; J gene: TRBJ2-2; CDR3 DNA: TGTGCCAGCAGCCAAGATCAGGGGCACACCGGGGAGCTGTTTTTT; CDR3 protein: CASSQDQGHTGELFF
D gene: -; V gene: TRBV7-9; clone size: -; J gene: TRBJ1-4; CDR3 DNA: TGTGCCAGCAGCTTAGTGGTAGCAACTAATGAAAAACTGTTTTTT; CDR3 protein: CASSLVVATNEKLFF
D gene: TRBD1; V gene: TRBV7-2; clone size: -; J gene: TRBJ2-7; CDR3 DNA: TGTGCCAGCAGCACGACAGGGGGAAGCTCCTACGAGCAGTACTTC; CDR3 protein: CASSTTGGSSYEQYF
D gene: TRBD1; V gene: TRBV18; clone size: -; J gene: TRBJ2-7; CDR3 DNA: TGTGCCAGCTCACCTACCGGGACAGGGAACGAGCAGTACTTC; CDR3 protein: CASSPTGTGNEQYF
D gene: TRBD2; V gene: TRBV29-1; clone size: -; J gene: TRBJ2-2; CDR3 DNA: TGCAGCGTTGAAGACCCCCTGACTAGCGGGGGTTTGGGGGAGCTGTTTTTT; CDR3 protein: CSVEDPLTSGGLGELFF
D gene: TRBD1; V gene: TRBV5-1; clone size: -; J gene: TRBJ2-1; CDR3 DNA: TGCGCCAGCAGCGGAGGGACAGGGGGCAATGAGCAGTTCTTC; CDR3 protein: CASSGGTGGNEQFF
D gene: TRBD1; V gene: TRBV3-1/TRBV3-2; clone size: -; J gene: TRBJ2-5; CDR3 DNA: TGTGCCAGCGGCGCGGGGACAGGGGGCCAAGAGACCCAGTACTTC; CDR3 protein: CASGAGTGGQETQYF
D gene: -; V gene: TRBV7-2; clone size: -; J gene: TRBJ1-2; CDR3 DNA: TGTGCCAGCAGCTTAGGCCAGGGGTATGGCTACACCTTC; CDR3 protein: CASSLGQGYGYTF
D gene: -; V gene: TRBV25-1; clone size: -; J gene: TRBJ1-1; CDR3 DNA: TGTGCCAGCAGTGCCACCAGGGGAGAGGGTCTTGGGAAAGCTTTCTTT; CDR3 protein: CASSATRGEGLGKAFF
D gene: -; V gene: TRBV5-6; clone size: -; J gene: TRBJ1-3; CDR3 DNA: TGTGCCAGCACCCACAGGACAGCTGGAAACACCATATATTTT; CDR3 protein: CASTHRTAGNTIYF
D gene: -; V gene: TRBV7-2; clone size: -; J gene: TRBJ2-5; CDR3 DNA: TGTGCCAGCAGCTTTGACAGTTTCGAAGAGACCCAGTACTTC; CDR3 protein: CASSFDSFEETQYF
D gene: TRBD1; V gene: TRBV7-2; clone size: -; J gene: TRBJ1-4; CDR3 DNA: TGTGCCAGCAGCTTAGAAGGGACAGGGAATGAAAAACTGTTTTTT; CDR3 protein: CASSLEGTGNEKLFF
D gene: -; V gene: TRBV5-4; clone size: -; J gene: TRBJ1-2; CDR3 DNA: TGTGCCAGCAGCTTGGACAAGAACTATGGCTACACCTTC; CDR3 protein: CASSLDKNYGYTF
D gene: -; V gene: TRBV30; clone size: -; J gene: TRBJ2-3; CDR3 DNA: TGTGCCTGGGGTTCGGCAGATACGCAGTATTTT; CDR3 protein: CAWGSADTQYF
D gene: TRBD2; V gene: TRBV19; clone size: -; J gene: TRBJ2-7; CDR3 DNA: TGTGCCAGTAGTATAGGGGGGGGACGAGAAATCTACGAGCAGTACTTC; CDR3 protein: CASSIGGGREIYEQYF
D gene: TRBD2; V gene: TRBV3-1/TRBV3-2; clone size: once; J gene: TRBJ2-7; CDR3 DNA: TGTGCCAGCAGCCCTAGGACTAGCGGGAGCGAGCAGTACTTC; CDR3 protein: CASSPRTSGSEQYF
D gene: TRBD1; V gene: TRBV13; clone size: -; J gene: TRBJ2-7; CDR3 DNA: TGTGCCAGCAGCGACAAAACAGGGGTCCCCTCCTACGAGCAGTACTTC; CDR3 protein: CASSDKTGVPSYEQYF
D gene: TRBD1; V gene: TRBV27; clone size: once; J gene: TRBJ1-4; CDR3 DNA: TGTGCCAGCAGGCCGCGGGACAGGGAAAAACTGTTTTTT; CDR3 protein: CASRPRDREKLFF
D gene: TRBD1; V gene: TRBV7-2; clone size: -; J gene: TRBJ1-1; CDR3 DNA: TGTGCCAGCAGCTTATTCACAGGGGAGGTCACTGAAGCTTTCTTT; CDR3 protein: CASSLFTGEVTEAFF
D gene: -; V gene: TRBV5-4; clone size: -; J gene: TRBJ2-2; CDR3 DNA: TGTGCCAGCAGCTTGGAACCCTCGAGCCCCGGGGAGCTGTTTTTT; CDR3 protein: CASSLEPSSPGELFF
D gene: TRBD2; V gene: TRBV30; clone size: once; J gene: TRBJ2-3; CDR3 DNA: TGTGCCTGGAGCGATAGCGGGAGAAACACAGATACGCAGTATTTT; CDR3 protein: CAWSDSGRNTDTQYF
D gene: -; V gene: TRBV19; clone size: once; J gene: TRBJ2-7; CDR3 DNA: TGTGCCAGTAGCTTTAGAAGGGGGTTTGGGCCAATCTACGAGCAGTACTTC; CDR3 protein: CASSFRRGFGPIYEQYF
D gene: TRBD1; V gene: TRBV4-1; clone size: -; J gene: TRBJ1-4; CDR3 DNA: TGCGCCAGCAGCCAACTCTCCAGGGGGGATGAAAAACTGTTTTTT; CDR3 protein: CASSQLSRGDEKLFF
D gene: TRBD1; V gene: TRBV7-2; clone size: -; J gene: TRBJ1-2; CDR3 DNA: TGTGCCAGCAGCAGGGGACAGATCTATGGCTACACCTTC; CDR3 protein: CASSRGQIYGYTF
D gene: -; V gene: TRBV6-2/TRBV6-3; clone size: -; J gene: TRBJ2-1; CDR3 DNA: TGTGCCAGCAGTTACTCAGGCGGGGTGAGCTCCTACAATGAGCAGTTCTTC; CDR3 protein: CASSYSGGVSSYNEQFF
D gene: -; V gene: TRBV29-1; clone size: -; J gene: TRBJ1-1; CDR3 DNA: TGCAGCGTTTCTAACAGGGCGAACACTGAAGCTTTCTTT; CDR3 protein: CSVSNRANTEAFF
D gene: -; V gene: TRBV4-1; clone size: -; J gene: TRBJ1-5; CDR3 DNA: TGCGCCAGCAGCCAAGCGGGGGGGCAGCCCCAGCATTTT; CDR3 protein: CASSQAGGQPQHF
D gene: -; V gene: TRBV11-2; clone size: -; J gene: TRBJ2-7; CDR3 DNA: TGTGCCAGCAGCAGAGAACAGGGAATGTACGAGCAGTACTTC; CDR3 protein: CASSREQGMYEQYF
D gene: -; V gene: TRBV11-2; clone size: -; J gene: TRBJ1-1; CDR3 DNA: TGTGCCAGCAGCTTAGGGGGCATTGGCACTGAAGCTTTCTTT; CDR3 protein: CASSLGGIGTEAFF
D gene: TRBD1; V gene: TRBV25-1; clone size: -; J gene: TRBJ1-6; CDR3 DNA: TGTGCCAGCAGAAAGGGACAGACGAATTCACCCCTCCACTTT; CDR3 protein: CASRKGQTNSPLHF
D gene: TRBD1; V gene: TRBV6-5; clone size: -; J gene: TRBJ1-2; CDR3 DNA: TGTGCCAGCAGTTCTCCGGGACAGCTCTATGGCTACACCTTC; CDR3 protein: CASSSPGQLYGYTF
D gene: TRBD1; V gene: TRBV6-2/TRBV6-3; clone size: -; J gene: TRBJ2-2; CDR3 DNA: TGTGCCAGCAGTTACGGCCGGTCCGGGACAGGGGTTGGGGAGCTGTTTTTT; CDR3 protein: CASSYGRSGTGVGELFF
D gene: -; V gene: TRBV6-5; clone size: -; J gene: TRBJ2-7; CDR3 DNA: TGTGCCAGCAGAATGCGGGAAAGGTCCTACGAGCAGTACTTC; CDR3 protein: CASRMRERSYEQYF
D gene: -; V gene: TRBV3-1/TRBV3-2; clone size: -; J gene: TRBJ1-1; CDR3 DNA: TGTGCCAGCAGCCAACGGGGGGGGAACACTGAAGCTTTCTTT; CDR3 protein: CASSQRGGNTEAFF